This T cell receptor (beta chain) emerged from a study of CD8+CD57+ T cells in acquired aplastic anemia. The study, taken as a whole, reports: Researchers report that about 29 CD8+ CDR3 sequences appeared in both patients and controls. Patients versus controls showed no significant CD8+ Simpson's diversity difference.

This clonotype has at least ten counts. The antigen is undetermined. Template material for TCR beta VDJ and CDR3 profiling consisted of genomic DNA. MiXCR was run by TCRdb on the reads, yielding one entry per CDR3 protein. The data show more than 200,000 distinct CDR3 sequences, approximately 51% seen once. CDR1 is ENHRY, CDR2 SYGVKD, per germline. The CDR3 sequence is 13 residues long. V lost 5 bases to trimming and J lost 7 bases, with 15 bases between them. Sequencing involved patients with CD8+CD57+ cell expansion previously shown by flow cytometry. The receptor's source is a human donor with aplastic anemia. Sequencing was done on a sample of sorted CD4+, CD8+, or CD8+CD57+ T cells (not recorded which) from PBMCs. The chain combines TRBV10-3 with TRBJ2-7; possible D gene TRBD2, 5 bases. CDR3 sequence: CAISPVEEGEQYF. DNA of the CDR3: TGTGCCATCAGTCCGGTGGAGGAAGGGGAGCAGTACTTC.